This entry is about one T cell receptor beta chain. V was clipped by 4 bases and J by 0 bases; unmatched bases: 3. Per germline, CDR1 SGHRS and CDR2 YFSETQ. The CDR3 is 16 residues long. The sample is drawn from a study of early T cells in non-severe SARS-CoV-2 infection. Overall study: Bulk RNA taken from unsorted whole blood was sequenced, leaving chains unpaired.

TCRdb called the 5' RACE reads again in MiXCR, with one record for every CDR3 protein. Of 65,000 to 75,000 distinct CDR3 sequences listed, around 10% were seen once; the top ten hold about 3.8%. The chain combines TRBV5-1 with TRBJ2-5; 13 bases agree with TRBD2. The sequence was collected from an adult who was a healthcare worker with PCR-confirmed SARS-CoV-2 infection or an uninfected control (not recorded which). The sequencing input was whole blood. DNA of the CDR3: TGCGCCAGCAGCCGAGGGACTAGCGGGGACCAAGAGACCCAGTACTTC. Its protein product is CASSRGTSGDQETQYF.